The 5 T cell receptor beta chains below were found in one sample sequenced in a study of OX40 agonist ivuxolimab in advanced cancers. Clones were read by immunoSEQ multiplex PCR, and TCRdb kept only the in-frame ones, dropping some. The data hold tens of thousands of clones, with roughly 88% observed a single time. The sample was CD4+ or CD8+ T cells sorted from blood, taken in a trial of the OX40 agonist ivuxolimab. The origin of the receptors is an adult with an advanced solid tumor such as melanoma, head and neck, liver or kidney cancer.

This clone was seen more than once but under ten times. Distinct nucleotide sequences in the sample also encode this CDR3. The chain employs TRBV7-8 and TRBJ1-4, with 7 bases fitting TRBD1. V lost 5 bases, J lost 8 bases, and 14 bases stayed unmatched. This CDR3 comprises 16 residues. Germline CDR1 and CDR2: SGHVS and FQNEAQ. The CDR3 sequence: CASSPRDSLKGEKLFF. CDR3 nucleotide sequence: TGTGCCAGCAGCCCTCGGGACAGTCTCAAAGGAGAAAAACTGTTTTTT.

The chain carries TRBV5-1 and TRBJ2-2; the match to TRBD1 covers 7 bases. Germline V CDR1 and CDR2: SGHRS, YFSETQ. Trimming took 3 bases from V and 0 from J; bases not matched to a gene: 2. This CDR3 spans 15 amino acids. The DNA for the CDR3 is TGCGCCAGCAGCTCACAGGGGACGAACACCGGGGAGCTGTTTTTT. This translates into CASSSQGTNTGELFF.

The chain recombines TRBV5-1 with TRBJ2-1; 7 bases agree with TRBD1. Unmatched junction bases numbered 7, after V lost 7 bases and J lost 0 bases. The CDR3 totals 15 residues. CDR1 and CDR2 from the germline V gene are SGHRS and YFSETQ. Here the CDR3 reads CASGPGTVSYNEQFF. In DNA form, the CDR3 reads TGCGCCAGCGGTCCCGGGACAGTCTCCTACAATGAGCAGTTCTTC.

The CDR3: CASSLGPNTDTQYF. CDR3 DNA sequence: TGTGCCAGCTCACTAGGACCAAACACAGATACGCAGTATTTT. This chain links TRBV18 with TRBJ2-3; D is unresolved. V was clipped by 4 bases and J by 2 bases, with 10 bases between them. This CDR3 has 14 amino acids. Germline CDR1 KGHSH, CDR2 LQKENI.

The chain has TRBV18 and TRBJ1-4; D call uncertain. V was cut by 1 base and J by 7 bases, with 16 bases left in between. In germline, CDR1 is KGHSH, CDR2 LQKENI. There are 16 residues in the CDR3. This chain's CDR3 is CASSPLRGGLVEKLFF. CDR3 in DNA: TGTGCCAGCTCACCACTGCGGGGAGGTTTGGTTGAAAAACTGTTTTTT.